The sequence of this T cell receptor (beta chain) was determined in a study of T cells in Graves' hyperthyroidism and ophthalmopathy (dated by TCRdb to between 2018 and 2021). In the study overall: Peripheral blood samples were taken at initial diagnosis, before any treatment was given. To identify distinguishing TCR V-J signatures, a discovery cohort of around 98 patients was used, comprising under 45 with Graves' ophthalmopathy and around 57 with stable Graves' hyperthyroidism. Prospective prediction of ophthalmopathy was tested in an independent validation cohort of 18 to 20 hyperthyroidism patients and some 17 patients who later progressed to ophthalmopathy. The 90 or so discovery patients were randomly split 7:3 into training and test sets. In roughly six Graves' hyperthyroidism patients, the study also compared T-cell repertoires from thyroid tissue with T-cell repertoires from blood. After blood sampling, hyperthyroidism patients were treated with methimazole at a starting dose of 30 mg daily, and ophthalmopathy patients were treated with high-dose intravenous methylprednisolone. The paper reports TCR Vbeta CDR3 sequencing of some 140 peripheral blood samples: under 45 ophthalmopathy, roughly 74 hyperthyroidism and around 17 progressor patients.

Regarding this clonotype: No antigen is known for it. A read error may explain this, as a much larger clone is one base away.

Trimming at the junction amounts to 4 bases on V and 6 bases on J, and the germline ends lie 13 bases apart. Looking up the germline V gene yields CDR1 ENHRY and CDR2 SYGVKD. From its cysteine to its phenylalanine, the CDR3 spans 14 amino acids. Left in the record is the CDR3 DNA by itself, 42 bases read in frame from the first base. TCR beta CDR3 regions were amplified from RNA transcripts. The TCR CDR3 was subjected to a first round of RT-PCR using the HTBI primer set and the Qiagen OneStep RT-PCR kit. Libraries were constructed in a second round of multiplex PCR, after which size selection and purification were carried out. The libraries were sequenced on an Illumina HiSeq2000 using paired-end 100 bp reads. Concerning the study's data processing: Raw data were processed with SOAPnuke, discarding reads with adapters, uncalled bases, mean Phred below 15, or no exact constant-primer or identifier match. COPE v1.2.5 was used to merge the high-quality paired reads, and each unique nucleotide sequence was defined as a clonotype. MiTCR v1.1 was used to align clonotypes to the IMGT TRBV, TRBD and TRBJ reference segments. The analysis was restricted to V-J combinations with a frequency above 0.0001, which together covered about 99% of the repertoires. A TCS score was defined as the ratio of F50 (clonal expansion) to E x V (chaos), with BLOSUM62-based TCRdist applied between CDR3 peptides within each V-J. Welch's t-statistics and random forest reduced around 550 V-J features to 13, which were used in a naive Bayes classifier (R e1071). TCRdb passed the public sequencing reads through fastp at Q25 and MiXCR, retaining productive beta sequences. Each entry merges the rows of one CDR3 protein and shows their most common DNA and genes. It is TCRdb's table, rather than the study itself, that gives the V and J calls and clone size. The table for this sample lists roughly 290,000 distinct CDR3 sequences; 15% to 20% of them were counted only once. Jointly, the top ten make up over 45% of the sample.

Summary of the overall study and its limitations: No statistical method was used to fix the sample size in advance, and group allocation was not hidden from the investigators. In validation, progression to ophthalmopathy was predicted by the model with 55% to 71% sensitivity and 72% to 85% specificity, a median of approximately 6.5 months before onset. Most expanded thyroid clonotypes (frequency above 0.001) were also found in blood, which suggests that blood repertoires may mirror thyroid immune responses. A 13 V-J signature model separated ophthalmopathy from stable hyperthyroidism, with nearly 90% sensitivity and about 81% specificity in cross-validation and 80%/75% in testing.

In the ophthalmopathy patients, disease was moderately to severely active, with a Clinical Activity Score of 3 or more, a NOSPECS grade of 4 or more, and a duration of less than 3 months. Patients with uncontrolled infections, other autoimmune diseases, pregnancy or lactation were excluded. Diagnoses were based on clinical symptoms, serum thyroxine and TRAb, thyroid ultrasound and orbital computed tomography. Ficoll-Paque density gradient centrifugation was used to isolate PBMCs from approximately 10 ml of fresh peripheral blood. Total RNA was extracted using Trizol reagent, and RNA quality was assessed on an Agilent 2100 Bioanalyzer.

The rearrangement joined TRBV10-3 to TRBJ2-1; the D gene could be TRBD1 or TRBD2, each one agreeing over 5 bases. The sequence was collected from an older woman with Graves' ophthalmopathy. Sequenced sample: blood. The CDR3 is CAISGGTSFNEQFF. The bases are TGTGCCATCAGTGGGGGGACGAGTTTCAATGAGCAGTTCTTC.